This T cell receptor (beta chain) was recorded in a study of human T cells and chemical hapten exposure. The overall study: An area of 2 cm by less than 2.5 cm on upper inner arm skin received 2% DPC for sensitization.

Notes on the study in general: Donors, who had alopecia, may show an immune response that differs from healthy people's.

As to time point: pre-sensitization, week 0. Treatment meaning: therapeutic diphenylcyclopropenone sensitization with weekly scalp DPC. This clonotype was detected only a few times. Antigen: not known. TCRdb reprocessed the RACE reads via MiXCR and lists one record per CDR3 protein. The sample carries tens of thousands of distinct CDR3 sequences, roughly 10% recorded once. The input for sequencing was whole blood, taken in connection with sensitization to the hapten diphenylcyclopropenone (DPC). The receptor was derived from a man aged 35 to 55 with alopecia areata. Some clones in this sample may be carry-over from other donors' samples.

The CDR3 DNA follows: TGTGCCAGTAGTAAGACAGGGGGCCTGTTCAATGAGCAGTTCTTC. The encoded protein is CASSKTGGLFNEQFF. The genes are TRBV19 and TRBJ2-1, with 10 bases aligning to TRBD1. J was trimmed by 6 bases and V by 4 bases; bases with no gene match: 6. Germline CDR1 LNHDA, CDR2 SQIVND (reference sequence). This CDR3 has 15 amino acids.